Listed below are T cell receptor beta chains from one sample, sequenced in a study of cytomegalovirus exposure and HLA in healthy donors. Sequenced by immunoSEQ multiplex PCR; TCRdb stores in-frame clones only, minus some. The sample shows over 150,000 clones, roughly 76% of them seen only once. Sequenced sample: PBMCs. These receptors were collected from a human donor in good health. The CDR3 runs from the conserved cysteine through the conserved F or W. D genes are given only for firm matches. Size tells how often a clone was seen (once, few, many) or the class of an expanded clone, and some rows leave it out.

CDR3: CASSLDLAGGSETQYF
DNA: TGTGCCAGCAGCTTAGATCTAGCGGGGGGGTCAGAGACCCAGTACTTC
V: TRBV7-2
J: TRBJ2-5
size: NA
D: TRBD2

CDR3: CASSLRGPSSPLHF
DNA: TGTGCCAGCAGTCTCAGGGGGCCTAGTTCACCCCTCCACTTT
V: TRBV2
J: TRBJ1-6
size: NA
D: TRBD1

CDR3: CASSATGFDTEAFF
DNA: TGTGCCAGCAGCGCGACAGGGTTCGACACTGAAGCTTTCTTT
V: TRBV7-9
J: TRBJ1-1
size: NA
D: TRBD1

CDR3: CASSLGAQGNTIYF
DNA: TGTGCCAGCAGCTTGGGGGCGCAAGGAAACACCATATATTTT
V: TRBV5-5
J: TRBJ1-3
size: NA
D: NA

CDR3: CASSSRQGQHTGELFF
DNA: TGTGCCAGCAGTTCCCGACAGGGGCAACACACCGGGGAGCTGTTTTTT
V: TRBV6-7
J: TRBJ2-2
size: NA
D: TRBD1

CDR3: CASSSTSGVVYEQYF
DNA: TGTGCCAGCAGCTCGACTAGCGGGGTTGTCTACGAGCAGTACTTC
V: TRBV7-2
J: TRBJ2-7
size: NA
D: TRBD2

CDR3: CASSDGRRTEAFF
DNA: TGTGCCAGCAGTGACGGTCGGAGGACTGAAGCTTTCTTT
V: TRBV2
J: TRBJ1-1
size: NA
D: NA

CDR3: CASRPDRDNEQFF
DNA: TGTGCCAGCAGGCCGGACAGGGACAATGAGCAGTTCTTC
V: TRBV2
J: TRBJ2-1
size: few
D: TRBD1

CDR3: CASSLDRGVDTQYF
DNA: TGTGCCAGCAGCTTAGACCGGGGGGTAGATACGCAGTATTTT
V: TRBV7-2
J: TRBJ2-3
size: NA
D: TRBD2

CDR3: CASSYTGGKGYGYTF
DNA: TGTGCCAGCAGTTACACGGGGGGCAAGGGCTATGGCTACACCTTC
V: TRBV6-6
J: TRBJ1-2
size: few
D: NA

CDR3: CASSSPRTGDIQYF
DNA: TGTGCCAGCAGCTCCCCCCGGACAGGGGACATTCAGTACTTC
V: TRBV7-2
J: TRBJ2-4
size: NA
D: TRBD1

CDR3: CASSLFTSGGQETQYF
DNA: TGCGCCAGCAGCTTGTTTACTAGCGGGGGGCAAGAGACCCAGTACTTC
V: TRBV5-1
J: TRBJ2-5
size: NA
D: TRBD2

CDR3: CASSITTGKYNEQFF
DNA: TGTGCCAGCAGCATTACGACAGGGAAGTACAATGAGCAGTTCTTC
V: TRBV5-4
J: TRBJ2-1
size: NA
D: TRBD1

CDR3: CASSPGQVSAKNIQYF
DNA: TGTGCCAGCAGCCCCGGACAGGTCTCAGCCAAAAACATTCAGTACTTC
V: TRBV7-9
J: TRBJ2-4
size: few
D: TRBD1

CDR3: CASSLIDPPSGETQYF
DNA: TGTGCCAGCAGCTTAATTGACCCCCCCTCGGGGGAGACCCAGTACTTC
V: TRBV7-2
J: TRBJ2-5
size: NA
D: NA